A single sample gave rise to the 2 T cell receptor beta chains below, sequenced in a study of blood T cells in healthy people across ages. Primed by a sample-barcoded 5' primer and a J-beta primer mix, a second PCR proceeded for about 7 to 11 cycles. TCRdb fed the 5' RACE reads into MiXCR, producing one record per CDR3 protein. Seen here are approximately 820,000 distinct CDR3 sequences, around 42% observed once, and the top ten hold around 18%. The material sequenced was blood. The receptors stem from a man aged 55 to 70 in good health.

The chain uses TRBV4-3 and TRBJ2-1; the D gene is possibly TRBD2 (6 bases). V lost 1 base and J 2 bases, leaving 12 bases between the germline ends. The CDR3 sequence is 16 residues long. Germline V lookup: CDR1 LGHNA, CDR2 YSLEER. The CDR3 DNA reads as TGCGCCAGCAGCCAAGGTTCGGGGGAACCCTACAATGAGCAGTTCTTC. Translation: CASSQGSGEPYNEQFF.

This clonotype was counted between two and nine times. The chain links TRBV27 to TRBJ1-4; D is possibly TRBD1 (6 bases). Germline assignment: CDR1 MNHEY and CDR2 SMNVEV (reference sequence). Trimming cost V 2 bases and J 5 bases, with 12 bases left between them. The CDR3 consists of 15 residues. The CDR3 spells CASSLIRGGNEKLFF. In DNA, the CDR3 is TGTGCCAGCAGTTTAATCAGGGGTGGGAATGAAAAACTGTTTTTT.